These 32 T cell receptor beta chains were sequenced from one sample in a study of blood T cell repertoires in COVID-19 (dated by TCRdb to 2019 to 2021). The method was the immunoSEQ multiplex PCR assay. This immuneACCESS table, as held by TCRdb, lists in-frame sequences with V and J called but not all clones. Of the missing ones, under half trace to an unresolved V gene in checked studies; the others have no known cause. A total of 45,000 to 50,000 clones appear in this sample, around 85% of them only once. The top ten clones comprise more than 25% of the sample. Sequencing used peripheral blood. These receptors were obtained from a woman older than 75 with COVID-19, enrolled during active disease.

V gene TRBV19 combines with J gene TRBJ2-1, with TRBD2 as a possible D gene (6 bases). Germline CDR1 is LNHDA and CDR2 is SQIVND (reference sequence). Trimming took off 3 bases at V and 8 bases at J, with 26 bases between the two ends. This CDR3 region has 18 residues. CDR3 DNA: TGTGCCAGTAGTATTCGGGGGATGGCGGGCCCCCGTATGGATGAGCAGTTCTTC. Translated, it gives CASSIRGMAGPRMDEQFF. Full variable domain (rest looked up from reference TRBV19 and TRBJ2-1): DGGITQSPKYLFRKEGQNVTLSCEQNLNHDAMYWYRQDPGQGLRLIYYSQIVNDFQKGDIAEGYSVSREKKESFPLTVTSAQKNPTAFYLCASSIRGMAGPRMDEQFFGPGTRLTVL.

The sample holds one count of this clone. The gene calls are TRBV28 and TRBJ2-5, with D possibly being TRBD2 (5 bases). Trimming removed 6 bases at V and 6 bases at J, with 17 bases between. The CDR3 is 14 amino acids. The germline CDR1 and CDR2 sequences are MDHEN and SYDVKM. CDR3 residues: CASRPGSAVKTQYF. The CDR3 nucleotides read TGTGCCAGCAGGCCGGGATCCGCAGTGAAGACCCAGTACTTC.

The chain carries TRBV6-2 or TRBV6-3 and TRBJ1-1; tentatively, D is TRBD1 (5 bases). Per the germline V gene, CDR1 is MNHEY and CDR2 is SVGEGT. This CDR3 is built from 13 residues. V was pared by 6 bases and J by 5 bases, with 13 bases between. The CDR3 region has the DNA TGTGCCAGCAGCTCCTCCCAGGGTACTGAAGCTTTCTTT. Protein: CASSSSQGTEAFF.

V gene TRBV29-1 combines with J gene TRBJ2-5; unclear D gene. The V gene's germline CDR1 is SQVTM and CDR2 ANQGSEA. CDR3 size: 12 residues. Trimming cost V 0 bases and J 5 bases, with 7 bases left between them. CDR3 bases: TGCAGCGTTGAAGAGAGTCGGGAGACCCAGTACTTC. Protein sequence: CSVEESRETQYF.

The rearrangement links TRBV24-1 to TRBJ2-3; a possible D gene is TRBD1 (6 bases). V was trimmed by 2 bases and J by 4 bases, leaving 24 bases between them. Germline CDR1 and CDR2: KGHDR and SFDVKD. The CDR3 runs 19 residues. This chain's CDR3 is CATSDSGTSGRPPADTQYF. CDR3 coding DNA: TGTGCCACCAGTGATTCGGGGACATCGGGGCGCCCACCGGCAGATACGCAGTATTTT.

The chain employs TRBV5-1 and TRBJ2-1; the match to TRBD2 covers 8 bases. V lost 4 bases to trimming and J lost 0 bases; unmatched junction nucleotides: 6. Germline CDR1 SGHRS, CDR2 YFSETQ. The CDR3 totals 16 residues. CDR3: CASSRQAGDSYNEQFF. The DNA of the CDR3 is TGCGCCAGCAGCAGACAAGCGGGGGACTCCTACAATGAGCAGTTCTTC.

J is TRBJ2-7 and V is TRBV29-1, with D maybe TRBD2 (6 bases). Germline lookup yields CDR1 SQVTM and CDR2 ANQGSEA. V lost 4 bases and J 0 bases, leaving 13 bases between the germline ends. The CDR3 runs to 14 residues. CDR3 in amino acids: CSVGGTGYSYEQYF. DNA for the CDR3: TGCAGCGTTGGCGGGACCGGCTACTCCTACGAGCAGTACTTC.

This rearrangement joins TRBV18 to TRBJ1-1, with 8 bases lining up with TRBD1. Germline CDR1 KGHSH, CDR2 LQKENI. This CDR3 contains 15 residues. J gave up 5 bases and V 3 bases, and 8 bases lay outside the gene matches. CDR3 sequence reads: CASSPRTGWVTEAFF. The CDR3, as DNA: TGTGCCAGCTCACCCCGGACAGGGTGGGTTACTGAAGCTTTCTTT.

This rearrangement joins TRBV24-1 to TRBJ2-3, with 8 bases aligning to TRBD2. Germline V lookup: CDR1 KGHDR, CDR2 SFDVKD. V was pared by 4 bases and J by 9 bases, with 5 bases of the junction left unmatched. The CDR3 has 13 amino acids. The CDR3 here is CATSDSLAGTQYF. DNA for the CDR3: TGTGCCACCAGTGACTCGTTAGCGGGGACGCAGTATTTT.

The chain joins TRBV4-2 to TRBJ1-4; a weak D match, TRBD1 (5 bases). There are 15 residues in the CDR3. CDR1 LGHNA and CDR2 YNFKEQ come from the germline V gene. The germline V and J ends were trimmed by 0 bases and 5 bases, with 10 bases remaining between them. The CDR3 reads CASSQEKGNNEKLFF. Here the CDR3 DNA reads TGTGCCAGCAGCCAAGAAAAGGGGAACAATGAAAAACTGTTTTTT.

This sequence joins TRBV5-1 and TRBJ1-1; D is possibly TRBD1 (5 bases). The ends were cut back, 0 bases at V and 3 bases at J, with 9 bases in the middle. This CDR3 contains 14 residues. The germline V gene has CDR1 SGHRS and CDR2 YFSETQ. CDR3 in amino acids: CASSLGQGYTEAFF. Here the CDR3 DNA reads TGCGCCAGCAGCTTGGGGCAGGGCTACACTGAAGCTTTCTTT.

Only one count was recorded for this clone. The chain uses TRBV2 and TRBJ1-4; D is perhaps TRBD1 (5 bases). CDR3 length: 13 residues. CDR1 and CDR2 (germline): SNHLY, FYNNEI. The CDR3 DNA follows: TGTGCTCGAAATCGGGGGGGTGGAGAAAAACTGTTTTTT. Its translation: CARNRGGGEKLFF.

The rearrangement joins TRBV18 to TRBJ1-1; TRBD1 might be the D (5 bases). CDR3 length equals 15 residues. CDR1 is KGHSH and CDR2 is LQKENI in the germline V gene. V shed 3 bases and J shed 4 bases, with 15 bases lying between them. DNA for the CDR3: TGTGCCAGCTCACCGCCGCGGGGGTGGGGCACTGAAGCTTTCTTT. Its translation: CASSPPRGWGTEAFF.

The chain combines TRBV7-6 with TRBJ2-5; 10 nucleotides line up with TRBD2. J was trimmed by 5 bases and V by 1 base; bases with no gene match: 13. The CDR3 consists of 18 residues. The germline CDR1 and CDR2 sequences are SGHVS and FNYEAQ. The CDR3: CASSLGISGGPRDETQYF. The CDR3 DNA sequence: TGTGCCAGCAGCTTAGGAATTAGCGGGGGGCCTCGGGACGAGACCCAGTACTTC.

The J gene is TRBJ2-5, the V gene TRBV18; 13 bases line up with TRBD2. Germline V gene data show CDR1 as KGHSH and CDR2 as LQKENI. The CDR3 spans 15 residues. V shed 4 bases and J 5 bases; nucleotides not matched to a gene: 4. The CDR3 DNA sequence: TGTGCCAGCTCACAAGGGACTAGCGGGACGGAGACCCAGTACTTC. Its translation: CASSQGTSGTETQYF.

V usage is TRBV7-9 and J usage is TRBJ2-7, with 16 bases matching TRBD2. The CDR3 totals 18 residues. Germline CDR1 reads SEHNR; CDR2 reads FQNEAQ (reference sequence). Trimming at V came to 4 bases and at J to 6 bases, leaving 12 bases not matched to a gene. In DNA, the CDR3 is TGTGCCAGCAGCTCCACCGGGACTAGCGGGAGGGCCTCGGTCGAGCAGTACTTC. Protein: CASSSTGTSGRASVEQYF.

This chain's CDR3 is CASSLETGLSYNEQFF. CDR3 nucleotide sequence: TGTGCCAGCAGCTTAGAAACAGGTCTATCCTACAATGAGCAGTTCTTC. V usage is TRBV7-6 and J usage is TRBJ2-1; weak D call: TRBD1 (5 bases). Germline CDR1 SGHVS, CDR2 FNYEAQ. There are 16 residues in the CDR3. With 1 base removed from V and 1 base from J, the gap between germline ends came to 11 bases.

The rearrangement uses TRBV4-1 and TRBJ2-7, with D uncertain. The CDR3 sequence is 15 residues long. CDR1 and CDR2 from the germline V gene are MGHRA and YSYEKL. V was trimmed by 0 bases and J by 2 bases, leaving 11 bases between them. CDR3 DNA: TGCGCCAGCAGCCAAGATCCGGCGGCCACCTACGAGCAGTACTTC. Translating it yields CASSQDPAATYEQYF.

The chain is built from TRBV7-9 and TRBJ1-2, with 11 bases lining up with TRBD1. V was pared by 1 base and J by 2 bases, with 0 bases of the junction left unmatched. Germline CDR1 is SEHNR and CDR2 is FQNEAQ (reference sequence). This CDR3 is built from 15 residues. CDR3 sequence reads: CASSLGTGGNYGYTF. The CDR3 DNA reads as TGTGCCAGCAGCTTAGGGACAGGGGGCAACTATGGCTACACCTTC. The full variable domain, its missing parts supplied by reference TRBV7-9 and TRBJ1-2, is DTGVSQNPRHKITKRGQNVTFRCDPISEHNRLYWYRQTLGQGPEFLTYFQNEAQLEKSRLLSDRFSAERPKGSFSTLEIQRTEQGDSAMYLCASSLGTGGNYGYTFGSGTRLTVV.

This clone was seen just once. This rearrangement joins TRBV7-9 to TRBJ2-1, with TRBD2 matching 14 bases. The germline V gene encodes CDR1 SEHNR and CDR2 FQNEAQ (reference sequence). V was pared by 4 bases and J by 8 bases, with 4 bases of the junction left unmatched. CDR3 length equals 15 residues. CDR3 residues: CASSWTSGRLDEQFF. CDR3 coding DNA: TGTGCCAGCAGCTGGACTAGCGGGAGGTTGGATGAGCAGTTCTTC.

The genes are TRBV28 and TRBJ2-5; 12 bases are a match to TRBD2. The J segment lost 5 bases and the V segment lost 3 bases, leaving 10 bases of the junction unmatched. The length of the CDR3 is 17 residues. Germline-derived CDR1 and CDR2 are MDHEN and SYDVKM. The CDR3 coding sequence is TGTGCCAGCAGTTTTCGGCTAGCGGGAGGGCCGGGGGAGACCCAGTACTTC. It translates to CASSFRLAGGPGETQYF. Drawing the rest from reference TRBV28 and TRBJ2-5, the complete variable domain is DVKVTQSSRYLVKRTGEKVFLECVQDMDHENMFWYRQDPGLGLRLIYFSYDVKMKEKGDIPEGYSVSREKKERFSLILESASTNQTSMYLCASSFRLAGGPGETQYFGPGTRLLVL.

The V gene is TRBV7-2, the J gene TRBJ1-1; no reliable D call. Germline V gene lookup returns CDR1 SGHTA and CDR2 FQGNSA. The V gene lost 5 bases and the J gene lost 4 bases, with 11 bases spanning the gap. This CDR3 has 13 residues. CDR3 nucleotide sequence: TGTGCCAGCAGCCCAAGACGGGTCACTGAAGCTTTCTTT. Translation gives CASSPRRVTEAFF.

This clone was counted a few times. The rearrangement joins TRBV6-2 or TRBV6-3 to TRBJ1-5, with D possibly matching TRBD1 (6 bases). Trimming removed 6 bases at V and 4 bases at J, with 13 bases between. CDR3 length: 14 residues. The V gene's germline CDR1 is MNHEY and CDR2 SVGEGT. The CDR3 DNA reads as TGTGCCAGCAGCCTAGCCGACAGGAATCAGCCCCAGCATTTT. Amino acid sequence: CASSLADRNQPQHF.

The chain couples TRBV15 to TRBJ1-6; D ambiguous. Per germline, CDR1 LNHNV and CDR2 YYDKDF (reference sequence). Trimming took 1 base from V and 8 from J, leaving 15 bases between them. CDR3 size: 16 residues. For the CDR3, the DNA is TGTGCCACCAGCAGAGGGGTCGCCGGGATTGATTCACCCCTCCACTTT. Translating it yields CATSRGVAGIDSPLHF.

This clone was observed once. This chain uses TRBV19 with TRBJ2-7, with 7 bases identical to TRBD1. Germline values: CDR1 LNHDA, CDR2 SQIVND (reference sequence). This CDR3 contains 15 residues. V shed 5 bases and J 0 bases; nucleotides not matched to a gene: 7. CDR3 residues: CASSSPGTVSYEQYF. The DNA for the CDR3 is TGTGCCAGTAGTTCACCCGGGACAGTCTCCTACGAGCAGTACTTC.

The J gene is TRBJ1-2, the V gene TRBV6-1, with 7 nucleotides matching TRBD1. Germline-derived CDR1 and CDR2 are MNHNS and SASEGT. J lost 5 bases, V lost 3 bases, and 9 bases had no gene match. This CDR3 spans 15 amino acids. CDR3 amino acids: CASSDRKGAWYGYTF. DNA for the CDR3: TGTGCCAGCAGTGACCGAAAGGGGGCTTGGTATGGCTACACCTTC.

The rearrangement joins TRBV18 to TRBJ2-2; TRBD2 matches 8 bases. Germline CDR1 reads KGHSH; CDR2 reads LQKENI. The CDR3 extends over 16 amino acids. V dropped 0 bases and J dropped 7; count of bases not matched to a gene: 7. The CDR3 is CASSPPLAGPGGELFF. CDR3 bases: TGTGCCAGCTCACCACCTCTAGCGGGCCCCGGCGGGGAGCTGTTTTTT.

This clone has just a few counts. The J gene is TRBJ1-5, the V gene TRBV7-2; 7 nucleotides align to TRBD1. Germline V gene data show CDR1 as SGHTA and CDR2 as FQGNSA. V gave up 5 bases and J gave up 4 bases; unmatched junction bases: 5. CDR3 length: 14 residues. The CDR3 protein is CASSPQQGNQPQHF. CDR3 DNA sequence: TGTGCCAGCAGCCCCCAACAGGGGAATCAGCCCCAGCATTTT.

This clone has at least ten counts. This chain connects TRBV19 to TRBJ2-1, with D possibly TRBD1 on 8 matching bases. The CDR3 runs 16 residues. Deletions cut 5 bases from V and 2 bases from J, with 16 bases between. Germline values: CDR1 LNHDA, CDR2 SQIVND (reference sequence). The DNA of the CDR3 is TGTGCCAGTAGTGGCGGACAGGGAGGGACCTACAATGAGCAGTTCTTC. Translation: CASSGGQGGTYNEQFF.

This clone was observed a few times. The chain joins TRBV4-2 to TRBJ2-7; D is possibly TRBD1 (6 bases). Trimming left V 3 bases short and J 2 bases short, with 11 bases between. This CDR3 comprises 14 residues. Germline values: CDR1 LGHNA, CDR2 YNFKEQ. The CDR3 DNA is TGTGCCAGCAGCCACAGGGACAATACCTACGAGCAGTACTTC. This gives the protein CASSHRDNTYEQYF.

The rearrangement joins TRBV7-3 to TRBJ2-1; 11 bases agree with TRBD2. Per germline, CDR1 SGHTA and CDR2 FQGTGA. This CDR3 comprises 18 residues. The J segment lost 1 base and the V segment lost 5 bases, leaving 10 bases of the junction unmatched. The CDR3 region is CASSPRLAGGHSYNEQFF. The CDR3 region has the DNA TGTGCCAGCAGCCCCAGGCTAGCGGGAGGCCATTCCTACAATGAGCAGTTCTTC.

This chain uses TRBV5-1 with TRBJ2-6; D gene uncertain. CDR3 length equals 14 residues. The germline V gene has CDR1 SGHRS and CDR2 YFSETQ. Trimming cost V 7 bases and J 2 bases, with 10 bases left between them. Here the CDR3 DNA reads TGCGCCAGCGATCGACACGCTGGGGCCAACGTCCTGACTTTC. Its translation: CASDRHAGANVLTF. Variable domain in full (rest from reference TRBV5-1 and TRBJ2-6): KAGVTQTPRYLIKTRGQQVTLSCSPISGHRSVSWYQQTPGQGLQFLFEYFSETQRNKGNFPGRFSGRQFSNSRSEMNVSTLELGDSALYLCASDRHAGANVLTFGAGSRLTVL.